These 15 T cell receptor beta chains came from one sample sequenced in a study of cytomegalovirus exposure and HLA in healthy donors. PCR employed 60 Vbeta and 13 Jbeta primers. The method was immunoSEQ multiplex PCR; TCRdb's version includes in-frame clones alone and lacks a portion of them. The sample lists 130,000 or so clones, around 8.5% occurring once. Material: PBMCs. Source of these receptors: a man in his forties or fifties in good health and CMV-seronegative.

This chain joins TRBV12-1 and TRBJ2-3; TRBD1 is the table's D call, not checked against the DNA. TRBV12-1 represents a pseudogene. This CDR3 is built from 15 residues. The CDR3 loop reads CANGARDRGPDTQYF. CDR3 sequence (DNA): TGTGCCAACGGGGCCCGGGACAGGGGACCAGATACGCAGTATTTT.

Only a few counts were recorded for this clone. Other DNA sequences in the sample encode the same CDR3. The chain's CDR3 is CASSYVPLRGYTF. DNA of the CDR3: TGTGCCAGCAGTTACGTCCCTCTCCGGGGCTACACCTTC. The chain links TRBV6-5 to TRBJ1-2; D is unclear. The CDR3 runs 13 residues. The germline V gene encodes CDR1 MNHEY and CDR2 SVGAGI. The V gene lost 2 bases and the J gene lost 8 bases, with 12 bases spanning the gap.

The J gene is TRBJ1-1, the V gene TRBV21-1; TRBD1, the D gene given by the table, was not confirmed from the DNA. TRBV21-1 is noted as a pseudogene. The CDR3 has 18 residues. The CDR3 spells CASSKGIGWTGEAGEAFF. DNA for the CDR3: TGTGCCAGCAGCAAAGGGATTGGGTGGACAGGGGAGGCGGGTGAAGCTTTCTTT.

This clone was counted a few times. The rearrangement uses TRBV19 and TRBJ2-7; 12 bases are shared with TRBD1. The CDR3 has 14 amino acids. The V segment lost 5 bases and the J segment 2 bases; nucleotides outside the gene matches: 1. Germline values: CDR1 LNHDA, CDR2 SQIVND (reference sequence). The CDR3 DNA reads TGTGCCAGTAGTGGGACAGGGGGCCCCTACGAGCAGTACTTC. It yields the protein CASSGTGGPYEQYF.

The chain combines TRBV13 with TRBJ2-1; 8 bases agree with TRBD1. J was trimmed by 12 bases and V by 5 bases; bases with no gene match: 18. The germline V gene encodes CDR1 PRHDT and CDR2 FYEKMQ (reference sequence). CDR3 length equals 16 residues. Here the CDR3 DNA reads TGTGCCAGCAGCATCCCCGGACAGGGCACGACGGGTAGGCAGTTCTTC. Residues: CASSIPGQGTTGRQFF.

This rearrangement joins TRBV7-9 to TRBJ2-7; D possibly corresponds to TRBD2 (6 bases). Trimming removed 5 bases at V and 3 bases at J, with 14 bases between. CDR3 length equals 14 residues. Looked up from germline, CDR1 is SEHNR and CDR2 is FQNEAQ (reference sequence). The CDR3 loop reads CASSVGEVFYEQYF. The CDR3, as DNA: TGTGCCAGCAGCGTTGGGGAGGTATTCTACGAGCAGTACTTC. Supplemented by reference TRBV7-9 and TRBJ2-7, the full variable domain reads DTGVSQNPRHKITKRGQNVTFRCDPISEHNRLYWYRQTLGQGPEFLTYFQNEAQLEKSRLLSDRFSAERPKGSFSTLEIQRTEQGDSAMYLCASSVGEVFYEQYFGPGTRLTVT.

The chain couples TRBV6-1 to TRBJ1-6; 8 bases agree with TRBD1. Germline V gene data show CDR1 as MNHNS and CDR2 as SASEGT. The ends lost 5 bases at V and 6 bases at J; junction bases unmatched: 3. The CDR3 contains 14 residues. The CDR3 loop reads CASSQGASNSPLHF. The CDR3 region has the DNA TGTGCCAGCAGTCAGGGGGCGAGTAATTCACCCCTCCACTTT.

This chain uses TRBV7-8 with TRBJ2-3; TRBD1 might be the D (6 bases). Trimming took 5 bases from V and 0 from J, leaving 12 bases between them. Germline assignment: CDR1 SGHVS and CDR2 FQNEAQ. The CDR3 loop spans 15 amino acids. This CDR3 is CASSIRDTSTDTQYF. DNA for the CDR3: TGTGCCAGCAGCATCCGGGACACTAGCACAGATACGCAGTATTTT.

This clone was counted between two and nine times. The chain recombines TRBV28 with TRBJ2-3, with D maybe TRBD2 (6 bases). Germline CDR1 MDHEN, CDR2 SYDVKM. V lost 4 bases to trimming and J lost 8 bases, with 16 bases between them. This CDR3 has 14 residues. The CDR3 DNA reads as TGTGCCAGCAGTTCAAGGGCCCCAGCGGGTACGCAGTATTTT. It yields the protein CASSSRAPAGTQYF.

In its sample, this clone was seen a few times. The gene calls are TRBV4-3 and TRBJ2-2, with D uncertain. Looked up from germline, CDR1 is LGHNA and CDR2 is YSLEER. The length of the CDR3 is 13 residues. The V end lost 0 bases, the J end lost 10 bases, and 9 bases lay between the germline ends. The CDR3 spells CASSQDSRLELFF. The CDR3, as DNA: TGCGCCAGCAGCCAAGATTCTCGGTTGGAGCTGTTTTTT.

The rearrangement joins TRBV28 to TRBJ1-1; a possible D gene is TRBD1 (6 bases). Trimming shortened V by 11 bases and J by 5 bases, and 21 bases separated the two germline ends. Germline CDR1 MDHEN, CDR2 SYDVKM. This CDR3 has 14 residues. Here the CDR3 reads CAVHRQGISTEAFF. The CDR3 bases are TGTGCCGTACACAGGCAGGGGATTTCTACTGAAGCTTTCTTT.

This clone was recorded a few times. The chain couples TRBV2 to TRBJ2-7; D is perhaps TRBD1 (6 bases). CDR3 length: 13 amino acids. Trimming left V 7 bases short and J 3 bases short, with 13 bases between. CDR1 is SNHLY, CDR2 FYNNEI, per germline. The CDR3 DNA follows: TGTGCCAGCACCAGACAGGAAATCTACGAGCAGTACTTC. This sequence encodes CASTRQEIYEQYF.

CDR3 region: CASSTSRDRGSFF. For the CDR3, the DNA is TGTGCCAGCAGCACAAGCCGGGACAGGGGTTCTTTCTTT. The V call is TRBV7-2, the J call TRBJ1-1; 10 positions match TRBD1. The CDR3 extends over 13 amino acids. Germline-derived CDR1 and CDR2 are SGHTA and FQGNSA. Trimming cost V 5 bases and J 12 bases; bases outside gene matches: 9.

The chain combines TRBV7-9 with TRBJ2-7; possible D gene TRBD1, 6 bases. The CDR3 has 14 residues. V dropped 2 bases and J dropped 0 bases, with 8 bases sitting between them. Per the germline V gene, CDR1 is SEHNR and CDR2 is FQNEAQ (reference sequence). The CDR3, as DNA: TGTGCCAGCAGCTTAACAGGGAGCTCCTACGAGCAGTACTTC. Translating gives CASSLTGSSYEQYF.

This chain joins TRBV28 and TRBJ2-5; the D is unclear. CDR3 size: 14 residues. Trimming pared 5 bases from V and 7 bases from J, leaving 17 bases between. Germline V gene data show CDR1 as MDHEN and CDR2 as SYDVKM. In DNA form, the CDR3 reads TGTGCCAGCAGTATTTCGGCCCAGGATTGGACCCAGTACTTC. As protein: CASSISAQDWTQYF.